This is a list of T cell receptor beta chains from one sample in a study of shared clonotypes between healthy human individuals. TCRdb's table, derived via immunoSEQ multiplex PCR, lists solely in-frame clones and lacks some. The table records about 2.3 million clones, approximately 95% of them present only once. The specimen sequenced was naive CD4+ T cells from PBMCs. The receptors here all came from a man aged 18 to 30 in good health. Some clones in this sample may be carry-over from other donors' samples. The CDR3 runs from the conserved cysteine through the conserved F or W. The D gene is left open where the match is weak.

J gene,V gene,D gene,CDR3 length,CDR3 protein,CDR3 DNA
TRBJ1-1,TRBV9,TRBD1,16,CASSAATTGWNTEAFF,TGTGCCAGCAGCGCCGCAACGACAGGGTGGAACACTGAAGCTTTCTTT
TRBJ2-3,TRBV30,-,13,CAWSDDPTDTQYF,TGTGCCTGGAGTGACGACCCCACAGATACGCAGTATTTT
TRBJ2-5,TRBV18,-,13,CASSPRREESQYF,TGTGCCAGCTCACCTAGGAGGGAAGAGTCCCAGTACTTC
TRBJ2-7,TRBV6-5,-,16,CASSYSTGGVRGEQYF,TGTGCCAGCAGTTACTCGACCGGGGGCGTGAGAGGGGAGCAGTACTTC
TRBJ1-1,TRBV5-1,TRBD1,13,CASSLAGTGAAFF,TGCGCCAGCAGCTTGGCCGGAACAGGGGCGGCTTTCTTT
TRBJ1-4,TRBV7-2,-,16,CASSLGLGEVAEKLFF,TGTGCCAGCAGCTTGGGACTAGGGGAGGTGGCTGAAAAACTGTTTTTT
TRBJ1-5,TRBV7-8,-,11,CASGGDQPQHF,TGTGCCAGCGGGGGCGATCAGCCCCAGCATTTT
TRBJ2-7,TRBV18,-,13,CASSPPAQVEQYF,TGTGCCAGCTCACCCCCCGCGCAGGTCGAGCAGTACTTC
TRBJ2-3,TRBV5-1,-,13,CASSFLGGDTQYF,TGCGCCAGCAGCTTTTTAGGGGGGGATACGCAGTATTTT
TRBJ1-1,TRBV7-3,-,14,CASSLLKLDTEAFF,TGTGCCAGCAGCTTACTTAAATTGGACACTGAAGCTTTCTTT